By frequency in the sample, the clone carrying this T cell receptor beta chain is medium-sized. TCRdb independently ran MiXCR on the RT-PCR reads; one entry per CDR3 protein. The profile shows 25,000 to 30,000 distinct CDR3 sequences, over 7% of them singletons. This entry belongs to a study of patients and donors after allogeneic stem cell transplantation. Germline CDR1 SGHTA, CDR2 FQGTGA. The CDR3 extends over 14 amino acids. Trimming removed 5 bases from V and 8 bases from J, with 16 bases in between. The sequenced material came from blood, either unsorted or a sorted T cell fraction (not recorded which). This chain connects TRBV7-3 to TRBJ2-1; D might be TRBD1 (6 bases). The source is a human donor who was either an allogeneic HSCT recipient or a stem cell or donor lymphocyte infusion donor (not recorded which). It is not recorded whose cells these are; they may come from a transplant donor. CDR3 residues: CASSRGTTGDEQFF. Here the CDR3 DNA reads TGTGCCAGCAGCCGAGGGACAACCGGCGATGAGCAGTTCTTC.